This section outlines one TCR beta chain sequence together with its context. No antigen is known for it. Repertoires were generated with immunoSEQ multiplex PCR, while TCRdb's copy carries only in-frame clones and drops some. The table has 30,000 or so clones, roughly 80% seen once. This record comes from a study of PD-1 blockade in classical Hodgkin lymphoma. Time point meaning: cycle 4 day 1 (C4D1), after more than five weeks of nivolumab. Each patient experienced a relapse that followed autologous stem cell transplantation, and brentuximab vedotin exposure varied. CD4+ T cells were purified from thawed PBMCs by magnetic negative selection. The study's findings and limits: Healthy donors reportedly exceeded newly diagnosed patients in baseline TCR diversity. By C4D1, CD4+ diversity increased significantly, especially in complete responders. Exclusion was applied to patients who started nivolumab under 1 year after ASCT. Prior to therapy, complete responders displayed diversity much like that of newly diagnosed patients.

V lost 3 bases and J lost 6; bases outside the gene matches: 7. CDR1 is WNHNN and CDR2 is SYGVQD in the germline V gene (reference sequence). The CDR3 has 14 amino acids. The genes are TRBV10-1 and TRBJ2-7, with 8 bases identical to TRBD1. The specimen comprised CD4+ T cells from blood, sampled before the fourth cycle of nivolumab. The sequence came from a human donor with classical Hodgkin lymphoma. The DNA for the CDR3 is TGCGCCAGCAGTGAAATGGACAGGGTAGGCGAGCAGTACTTC. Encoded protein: CASSEMDRVGEQYF.